Given below is one T cell receptor beta chain in context. This specimen belongs to a study of shared T cell receptors in the human thymus. TCRdb's table, derived via immunoSEQ multiplex PCR, lists solely in-frame clones and lacks some. The table has hundreds of thousands of clones, 70% to 90% seen once. These data were likewise used in another study, on human thymus T cells. As reported in that work: Corrective heart surgery yielded the resections from which the thymus tissue came.

Sequenced material: thymocytes. This clonotype was sampled from a boy in the first two years of life with a congenital heart defect.

The CDR3 spells CASSPPTGRNTEAFF. CDR3 nucleotides: TGTGCCAGCAGCCCCCCGACAGGGAGGAACACTGAAGCTTTCTTT. The chain couples TRBV4-2 to TRBJ1-1, with TRBD1 identical over 7 bases. The CDR3 is 15 amino acids. The V and J ends lost 4 bases and 1 base, in that order; junction bases with no gene match: 6. Germline V gene sequence: CDR1 LGHNA, CDR2 YNFKEQ.